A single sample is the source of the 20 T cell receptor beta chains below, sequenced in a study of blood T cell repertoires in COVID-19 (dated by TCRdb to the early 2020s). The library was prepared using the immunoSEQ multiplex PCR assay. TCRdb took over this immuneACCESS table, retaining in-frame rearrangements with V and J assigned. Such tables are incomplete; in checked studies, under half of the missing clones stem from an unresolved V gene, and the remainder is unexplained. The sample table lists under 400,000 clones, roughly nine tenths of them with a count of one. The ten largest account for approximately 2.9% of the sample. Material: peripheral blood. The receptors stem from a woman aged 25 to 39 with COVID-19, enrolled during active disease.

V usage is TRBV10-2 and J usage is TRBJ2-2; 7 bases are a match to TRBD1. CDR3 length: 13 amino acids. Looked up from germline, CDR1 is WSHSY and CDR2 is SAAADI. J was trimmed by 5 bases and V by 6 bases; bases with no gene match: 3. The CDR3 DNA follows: TGCGCCAGCAGCCCGACAGGGACCGGGGAGCTGTTTTTT. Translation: CASSPTGTGELFF.

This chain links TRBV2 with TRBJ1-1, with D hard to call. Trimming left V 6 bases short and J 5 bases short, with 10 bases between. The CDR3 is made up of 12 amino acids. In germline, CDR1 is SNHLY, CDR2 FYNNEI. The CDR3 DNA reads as TGTGCCAGCAGGGCAACAAAAACTGAAGCTTTCTTT. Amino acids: CASRATKTEAFF.

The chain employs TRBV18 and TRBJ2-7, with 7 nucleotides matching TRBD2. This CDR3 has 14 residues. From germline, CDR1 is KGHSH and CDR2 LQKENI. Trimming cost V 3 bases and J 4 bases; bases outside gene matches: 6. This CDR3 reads CASSPSGGGYEQYF. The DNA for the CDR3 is TGTGCCAGCTCACCCTCGGGAGGCGGGTACGAGCAGTACTTC.

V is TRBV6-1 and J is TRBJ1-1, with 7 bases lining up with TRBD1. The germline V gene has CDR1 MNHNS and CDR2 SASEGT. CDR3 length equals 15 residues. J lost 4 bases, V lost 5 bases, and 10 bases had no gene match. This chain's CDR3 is CASSTPQTGRTEAFF. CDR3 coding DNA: TGTGCCAGCAGTACCCCACAGACAGGGCGCACTGAAGCTTTCTTT.

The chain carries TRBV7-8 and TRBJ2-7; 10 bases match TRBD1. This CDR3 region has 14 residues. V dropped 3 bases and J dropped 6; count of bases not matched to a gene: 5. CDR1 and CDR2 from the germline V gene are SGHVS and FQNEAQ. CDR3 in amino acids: CASSLGTGVVEQYF. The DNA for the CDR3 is TGTGCCAGCAGCTTGGGGACAGGGGTCGTCGAGCAGTACTTC.

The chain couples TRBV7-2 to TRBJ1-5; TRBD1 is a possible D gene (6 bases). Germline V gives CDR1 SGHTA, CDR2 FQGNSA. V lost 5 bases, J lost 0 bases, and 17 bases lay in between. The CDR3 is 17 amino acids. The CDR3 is CASSPREEGDSNQPQHF. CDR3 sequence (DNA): TGTGCCAGCAGCCCCCGAGAAGAGGGGGATAGCAATCAGCCCCAGCATTTT.

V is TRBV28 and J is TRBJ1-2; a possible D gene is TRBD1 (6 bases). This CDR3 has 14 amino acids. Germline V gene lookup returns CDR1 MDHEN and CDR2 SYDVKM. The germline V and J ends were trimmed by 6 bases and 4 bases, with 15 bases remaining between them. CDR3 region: CASRVGGLLYGYTF. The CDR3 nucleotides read TGTGCCAGCAGGGTCGGGGGGCTGCTCTATGGCTACACCTTC.

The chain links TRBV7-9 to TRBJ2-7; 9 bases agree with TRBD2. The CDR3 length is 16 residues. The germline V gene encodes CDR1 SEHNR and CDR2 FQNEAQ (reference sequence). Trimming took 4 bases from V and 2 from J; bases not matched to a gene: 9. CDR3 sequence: CASSSLAGETPYEQYF. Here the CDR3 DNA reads TGTGCCAGCAGCTCGTTAGCGGGAGAAACCCCCTACGAGCAGTACTTC.

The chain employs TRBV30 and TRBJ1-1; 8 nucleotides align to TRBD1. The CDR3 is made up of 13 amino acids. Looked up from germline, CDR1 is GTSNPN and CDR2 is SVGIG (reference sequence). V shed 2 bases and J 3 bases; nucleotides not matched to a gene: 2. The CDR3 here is CAWSPTGDTEAFF. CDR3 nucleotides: TGTGCCTGGAGTCCGACAGGGGACACTGAAGCTTTCTTT.

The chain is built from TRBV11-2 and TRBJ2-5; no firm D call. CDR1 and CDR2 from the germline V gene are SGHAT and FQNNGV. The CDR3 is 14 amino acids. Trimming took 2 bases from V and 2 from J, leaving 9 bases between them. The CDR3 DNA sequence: TGTGCCAGCAGCTTATCCCTGCAGCAAGAGACCCAGTACTTC. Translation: CASSLSLQQETQYF.

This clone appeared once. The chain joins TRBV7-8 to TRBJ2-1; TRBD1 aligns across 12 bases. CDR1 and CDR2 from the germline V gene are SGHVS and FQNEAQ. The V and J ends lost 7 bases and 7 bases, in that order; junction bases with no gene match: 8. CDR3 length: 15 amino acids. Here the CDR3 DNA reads TGTGCCAGCAATCCCCGGGACAGGGGGCTTAATGAGCAGTTCTTC. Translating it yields CASNPRDRGLNEQFF.

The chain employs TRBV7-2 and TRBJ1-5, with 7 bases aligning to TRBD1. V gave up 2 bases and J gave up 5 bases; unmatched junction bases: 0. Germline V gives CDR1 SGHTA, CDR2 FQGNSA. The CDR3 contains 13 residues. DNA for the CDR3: TGTGCCAGCAGCTTACAGGGGGATCAGCCCCAGCATTTT. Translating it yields CASSLQGDQPQHF. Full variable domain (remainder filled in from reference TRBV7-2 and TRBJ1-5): GAGVSQSPSNKVTEKGKDVELRCDPISGHTALYWYRQSLGQGLEFLIYFQGNSAPDKSGLPSDRFSAERTGGSVSTLTIQRTQQEDSAVYLCASSLQGDQPQHFGDGTRLSIL.

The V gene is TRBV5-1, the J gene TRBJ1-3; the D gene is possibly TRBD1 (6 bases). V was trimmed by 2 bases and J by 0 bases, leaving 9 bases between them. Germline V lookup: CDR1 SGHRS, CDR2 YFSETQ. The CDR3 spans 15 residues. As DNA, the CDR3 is TGCGCCAGCAGCTTAACAGGGAACTCTGGAAACACCATATATTTT. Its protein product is CASSLTGNSGNTIYF. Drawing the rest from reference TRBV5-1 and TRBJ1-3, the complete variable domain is KAGVTQTPRYLIKTRGQQVTLSCSPISGHRSVSWYQQTPGQGLQFLFEYFSETQRNKGNFPGRFSGRQFSNSRSEMNVSTLELGDSALYLCASSLTGNSGNTIYFGEGSWLTVV.

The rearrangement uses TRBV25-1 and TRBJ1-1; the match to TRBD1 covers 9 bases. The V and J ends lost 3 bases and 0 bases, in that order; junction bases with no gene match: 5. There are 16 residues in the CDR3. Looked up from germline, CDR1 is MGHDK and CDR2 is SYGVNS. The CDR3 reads CASSDPGTGLNTEAFF. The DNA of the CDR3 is TGTGCCAGCAGTGACCCCGGGACAGGGTTGAACACTGAAGCTTTCTTT.

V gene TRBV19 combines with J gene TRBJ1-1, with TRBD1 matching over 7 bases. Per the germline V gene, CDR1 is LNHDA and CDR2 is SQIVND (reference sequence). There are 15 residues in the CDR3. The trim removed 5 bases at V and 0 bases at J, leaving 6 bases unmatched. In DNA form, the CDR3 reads TGTGCCAGTAGTGTGGGACAGACTTTGAACACTGAAGCTTTCTTT. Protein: CASSVGQTLNTEAFF.

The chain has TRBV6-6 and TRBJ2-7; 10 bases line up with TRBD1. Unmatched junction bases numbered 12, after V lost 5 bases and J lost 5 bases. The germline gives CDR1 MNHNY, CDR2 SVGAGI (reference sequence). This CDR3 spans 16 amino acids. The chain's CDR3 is CASSLYRTGGYDEQYF. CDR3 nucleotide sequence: TGTGCCAGCAGTCTCTACAGGACAGGGGGTTACGACGAGCAGTACTTC.

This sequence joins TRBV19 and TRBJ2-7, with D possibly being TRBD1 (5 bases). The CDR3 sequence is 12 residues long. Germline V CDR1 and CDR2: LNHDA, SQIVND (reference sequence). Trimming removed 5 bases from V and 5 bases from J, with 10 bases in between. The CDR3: CASSWGANEQYF. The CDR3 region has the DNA TGTGCCAGTAGTTGGGGCGCGAACGAGCAGTACTTC. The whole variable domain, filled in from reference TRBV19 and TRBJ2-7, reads DGGITQSPKYLFRKEGQNVTLSCEQNLNHDAMYWYRQDPGQGLRLIYYSQIVNDFQKGDIAEGYSVSREKKESFPLTVTSAQKNPTAFYLCASSWGANEQYFGPGTRLTVT.

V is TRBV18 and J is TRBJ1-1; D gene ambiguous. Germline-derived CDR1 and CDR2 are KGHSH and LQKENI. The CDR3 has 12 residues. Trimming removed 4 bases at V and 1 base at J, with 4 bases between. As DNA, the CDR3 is TGTGCCAGCTCACTCGGGAACACTGAAGCTTTCTTT. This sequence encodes CASSLGNTEAFF.

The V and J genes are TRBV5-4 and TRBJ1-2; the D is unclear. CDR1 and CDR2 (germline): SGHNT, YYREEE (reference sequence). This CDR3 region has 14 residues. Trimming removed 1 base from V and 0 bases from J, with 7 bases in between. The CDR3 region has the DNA TGTGCCAGCAGCTTGTCCAGAACTAACTATGGCTACACCTTC. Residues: CASSLSRTNYGYTF.

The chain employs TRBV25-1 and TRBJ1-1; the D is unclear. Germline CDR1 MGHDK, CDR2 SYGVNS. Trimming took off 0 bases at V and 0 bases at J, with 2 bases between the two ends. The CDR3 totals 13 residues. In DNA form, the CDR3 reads TGTGCCAGCAGTGAATATATGAACACTGAAGCTTTCTTT. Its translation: CASSEYMNTEAFF.